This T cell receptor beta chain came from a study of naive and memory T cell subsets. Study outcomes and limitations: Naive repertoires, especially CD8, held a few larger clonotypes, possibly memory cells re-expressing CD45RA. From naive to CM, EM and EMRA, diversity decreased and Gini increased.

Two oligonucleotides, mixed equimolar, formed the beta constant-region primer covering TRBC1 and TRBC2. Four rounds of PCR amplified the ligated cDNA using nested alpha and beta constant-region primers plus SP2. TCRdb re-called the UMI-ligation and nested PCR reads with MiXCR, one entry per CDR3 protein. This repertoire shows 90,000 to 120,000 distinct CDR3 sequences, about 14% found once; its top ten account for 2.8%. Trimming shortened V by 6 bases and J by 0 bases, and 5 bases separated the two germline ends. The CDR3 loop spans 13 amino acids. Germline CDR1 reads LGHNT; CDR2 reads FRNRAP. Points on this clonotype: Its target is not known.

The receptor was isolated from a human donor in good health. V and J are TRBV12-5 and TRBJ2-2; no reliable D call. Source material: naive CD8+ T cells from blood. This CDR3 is CASGAANTGELFF. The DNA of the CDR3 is TGTGCTAGTGGAGCAGCGAACACCGGGGAGCTGTTTTTT. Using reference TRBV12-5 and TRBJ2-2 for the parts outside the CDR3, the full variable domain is DARVTQTPRHKVTEMGQEVTMRCQPILGHNTVFWYRQTMMQGLELLAYFRNRAPLDDSGMPKDRFSAEMPDATLATLKIQPSEPRDSAVYFCASGAANTGELFFGEGSRLTVL.